What follows are 10 T cell receptor beta chains derived from one specimen sequenced in a study of blood T cell repertoires in COVID-19 (TCRdb year 2020). The library was obtained by the immunoSEQ multiplex PCR assay. TCRdb re-hosts the immuneACCESS table, in-frame sequences only. Its copies lack some clones; in the studies checked, an unresolved V gene accounts for under half of them, and the cause for the rest is not known. Here the sample has about 240,000 clones; 83% occur a single time. The top ten constitute about 3.9% of the sample. The sequencing input was PBMCs or T cells enriched from blood (not recorded which). The receptors come from a woman aged 40 to 50 who had been exposed to COVID-19.

The V call is TRBV6-5, the J call TRBJ2-1; TRBD1 might be the D (5 bases). The CDR3 has 11 residues. Germline V gives CDR1 MNHEY, CDR2 SVGAGI. V was trimmed by 2 bases and J by 11 bases, leaving 7 bases between them. CDR3 amino acids: CASSYGAKQFF. CDR3 nucleotides: TGTGCCAGCAGTTACGGGGCGAAGCAGTTCTTC.

The chain combines TRBV29-1 with TRBJ2-2; TRBD1 aligns across 11 bases. With V trimmed by 2 bases and J by 5 bases, 10 bases remained unmatched. The CDR3 is 17 amino acids. Germline V gives CDR1 SQVTM, CDR2 ANQGSEA. Written as DNA, the CDR3 is TGCAGCGTTGAACATTCTGGACAGGGGGCAGGAACCGGGGAGCTGTTTTTT. This sequence encodes CSVEHSGQGAGTGELFF.

The chain couples TRBV7-8 to TRBJ1-5; 8 positions match TRBD1. V shed 4 bases, J shed 4 bases, and the junction held 6 bases outside the gene matches. Germline V gene sequence: CDR1 SGHVS, CDR2 FQNEAQ. This CDR3 has 15 amino acids. The CDR3, as DNA: TGTGCCAGCAGCTCGCAGGGGGCGGGAAATCAGCCCCAGCATTTT. Its translation is CASSSQGAGNQPQHF.

The chain employs TRBV19 and TRBJ1-1; maybe TRBD1 (5 bases). This CDR3 spans 15 amino acids. Germline V gene sequence: CDR1 LNHDA, CDR2 SQIVND (reference sequence). V was pared by 3 bases and J by 0 bases, with 11 bases between. CDR3 coding DNA: TGTGCCAGTAGTATCAGGGCCGGACTGAACACTGAAGCTTTCTTT. Translation gives CASSIRAGLNTEAFF.

The rearrangement uses TRBV11-2 and TRBJ2-2; the match to TRBD1 covers 11 bases. Germline V gene data show CDR1 as SGHAT and CDR2 as FQNNGV. The J segment lost 7 bases and the V segment lost 5 bases, leaving 12 bases of the junction unmatched. CDR3 length: 17 residues. DNA for the CDR3: TGTGCCAGCAGCGTGTTACCGGGACAGGGGGTCTTCGGGGAGCTGTTTTTT. Amino acid sequence: CASSVLPGQGVFGELFF.

This chain connects TRBV19 to TRBJ1-2; 9 bases are shared with TRBD1. With V trimmed by 5 bases and J by 5 bases, 6 bases remained unmatched. The CDR3 consists of 14 residues. Per germline, CDR1 LNHDA and CDR2 SQIVND (reference sequence). As DNA, the CDR3 is TGTGCCAGTAGTCGGGACAGGGCCCGTTATGGCTACACCTTC. It yields the protein CASSRDRARYGYTF.

The chain couples TRBV30 to TRBJ1-2; D gene unclear. V was cut by 2 bases and J by 1 base, with 8 bases left in between. CDR3 length equals 13 residues. From germline, CDR1 is GTSNPN and CDR2 SVGIG (reference sequence). For the CDR3, the DNA is TGTGCCTGGAGTAGAGGGAGTAACTATGGCTACACCTTC. It translates to CAWSRGSNYGYTF.

The rearrangement joins TRBV19 to TRBJ2-2; perhaps TRBD2 as D (6 bases). The germline V gene encodes CDR1 LNHDA and CDR2 SQIVND (reference sequence). The CDR3 contains 13 residues. The V end was cut by 8 bases, the J end by 6 bases, with 13 bases between. The CDR3 reads CASGLGGSGELFF. CDR3 coding DNA: TGTGCCAGTGGCCTAGGAGGGTCCGGGGAGCTGTTTTTT.

The chain joins TRBV7-9 to TRBJ1-1; D is undetermined. V was cut by 1 base and J by 1 base, with 10 bases left in between. Germline loops: CDR1 SEHNR, CDR2 FQNEAQ (reference sequence). This CDR3 has 15 amino acids. The CDR3 here is CASSLVVAWNTEAFF. Written as DNA, the CDR3 is TGTGCCAGCAGCTTAGTAGTCGCGTGGAACACTGAAGCTTTCTTT.

This clone was counted a few times. The gene calls are TRBV7-9 and TRBJ1-4, with TRBD1 matching 8 bases. V was clipped by 3 bases and J by 8 bases; unmatched bases: 20. Per the germline V gene, CDR1 is SEHNR and CDR2 is FQNEAQ (reference sequence). This CDR3 has 19 residues. The CDR3 nucleotides are TGTGCCAGCAGCTTTAGAGAAGTCGAGGGTGGCAGGGGGCGAGAAAAACTGTTTTTT. Its protein is CASSFREVEGGRGREKLFF.